This T cell receptor (beta chain) was retrieved from a study of blood T cells in healthy people across ages. It was with a sample-barcoded 5' primer and a J-beta primer mix that a second PCR of roughly 7 to 12 cycles was run. MiXCR, run by TCRdb on the 5' RACE reads, gives a single entry per CDR3 protein. The repertoire has some 880,000 distinct CDR3 sequences, about 36% of them found once; the top ten carry around 13%. In its sample, this clonotype was seen a few times. The source of this sequence is a man between 18 and 35 years old in good health. Sequencing was done on a sample of blood.

The CDR3 nucleotides read TGTGCCAGCAGCCCCTGGACTAGCGGGGGCCTTTGGGATGAGCAGTTCTTC. Its protein product is CASSPWTSGGLWDEQFF. The chain has TRBV9 and TRBJ2-1; 13 positions match TRBD2. This CDR3 spans 17 amino acids. V dropped 4 bases and J dropped 8; count of bases not matched to a gene: 12. Germline values: CDR1 SGDLS, CDR2 YYNGEE.